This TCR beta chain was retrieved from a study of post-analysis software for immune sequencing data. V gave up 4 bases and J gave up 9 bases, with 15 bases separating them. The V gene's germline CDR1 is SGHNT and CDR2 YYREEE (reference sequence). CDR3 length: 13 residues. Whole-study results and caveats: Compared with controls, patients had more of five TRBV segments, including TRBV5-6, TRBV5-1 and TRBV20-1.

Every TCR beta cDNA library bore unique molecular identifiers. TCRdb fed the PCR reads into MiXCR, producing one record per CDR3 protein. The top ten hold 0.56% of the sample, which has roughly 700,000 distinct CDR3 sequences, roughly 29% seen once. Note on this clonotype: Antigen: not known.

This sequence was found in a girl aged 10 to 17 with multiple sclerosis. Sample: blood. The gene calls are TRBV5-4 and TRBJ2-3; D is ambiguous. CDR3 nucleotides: TGTGCCAGCAGCCAACCCAGTGACATCACGCAGTATTTT. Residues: CASSQPSDITQYF. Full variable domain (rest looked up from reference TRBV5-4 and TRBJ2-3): ETGVTQSPTHLIKTRGQQVTLRCSSQSGHNTVSWYQQALGQGPQFIFQYYREEENGRGNFPPRFSGLQFPNYSSELNVNALELDDSALYLCASSQPSDITQYFGPGTRLTVL.